The rows below give T cell receptor beta chains drawn from one sample of a study of technical replicates of blood from a handful of donors. Repertoires were generated with immunoSEQ multiplex PCR, while TCRdb's copy carries only in-frame clones and drops some. The profile shows tens of thousands of clones, nearly 98% of them singletons. Sequencing used T cells isolated from PBMCs. Every receptor here comes from a human donor in good health. Both conserved end residues are part of each CDR3. A D gene is named only where the DNA matches it firmly. Clone size is shown for a subset of rows, as once, few, many or a class of expanded clone.

clone size	D gene	V gene	J gene	CDR3 protein	CDR3 DNA
.	.	TRBV5-5	TRBJ1-3	CASSLGAYSGNTIYF	TGTGCCAGCAGCTTGGGGGCGTACTCTGGAAACACCATATATTTT
.	.	TRBV11-3	TRBJ2-7	CASSLHSDEQYF	TGTGCCAGCAGCTTACATTCGGACGAGCAGTACTTC
.	TRBD2	TRBV9	TRBJ2-5	CASSVAGGWETQYF	TGTGCCAGCAGCGTAGCGGGGGGGTGGGAGACCCAGTACTTC
.	.	TRBV5-1	TRBJ2-5	CASSQTGPQETQYF	TGCGCCAGCAGCCAGACAGGCCCACAAGAGACCCAGTACTTC
.	.	TRBV6-5	TRBJ1-1	CASRTGVGTEAFF	TGTGCCAGCAGAACGGGGGTGGGCACTGAAGCTTTCTTT
.	.	TRBV21-1	TRBJ2-7	CASARYSHEQYF	TGTGCCAGCGCTCGGTACAGCCACGAGCAGTACTTC
.	TRBD1	TRBV28	TRBJ2-4	CASSDPGTANPYF	TGTGCCAGCAGCGACCCCGGGACAGCGAACCCGTACTTC
.	TRBD1	TRBV18	TRBJ2-1	CASSRSGTGILNEQFF	TGTGCCAGCTCACGCTCCGGGACAGGGATTCTCAATGAGCAGTTCTTC
.	.	TRBV10-3	TRBJ2-5	CAISVQGLPETQYF	TGTGCCATCAGTGTCCAGGGTCTTCCCGAGACCCAGTACTTC
once	TRBD1	TRBV28	TRBJ2-7	CACSPGTGSFWEQYF	TGTGCCTGCTCGCCCGGGACAGGGTCCTTTTGGGAGCAGTACTTC
.	.	TRBV25-1	TRBJ2-3	CASSGNTGFSDTQYF	TGTGCCAGCAGTGGAAACACAGGGTTTTCAGATACGCAGTATTTT
.	TRBD2	TRBV7-9	TRBJ2-5	CASSSQQRGEYQETQYF	TGTGCCAGCAGCTCCCAACAGCGGGGGGAGTACCAAGAGACCCAGTACTTC
.	.	TRBV4-1	TRBJ1-2	CASSLTSAYGYTF	TGCGCCAGCAGCCTGACATCAGCTTATGGCTACACCTTC
.	TRBD1	TRBV18	TRBJ2-1	CASSPRAGGDFRSSYNEQFF	TGTGCCAGCTCACCACGCGCAGGGGGCGATTTCCGGAGCTCCTACAATGAGCAGTTCTTC
.	TRBD1	TRBV11-3	TRBJ2-1	CASSPSSGQSYNEQFF	TGTGCCAGCAGCCCTAGTTCGGGACAGTCCTACAATGAGCAGTTCTTC
.	.	TRBV28	TRBJ1-2	CASSLVPGDGYTF	TGTGCCAGCAGTTTGGTACCAGGGGATGGCTACACCTTC
few	.	TRBV19	TRBJ1-1	CASSPRQNTEAFF	TGTGCCAGTAGTCCGAGACAGAACACTGAAGCTTTCTTT
.	.	TRBV25-1	TRBJ2-5	CASSDMTARETQYF	TGTGCCAGCAGTGATATGACAGCCCGAGAGACCCAGTACTTC
once	.	TRBV5-6	TRBJ2-7	CASSWGVGEQYF	TGTGCCAGCAGCTGGGGGGTAGGAGAGCAGTACTTC
.	.	TRBV28	TRBJ1-2	CASSLSGVHGYTF	TGTGCCAGCAGTTTATCAGGGGTTCATGGCTACACCTTC
.	.	TRBV30	TRBJ1-3	CAWSGILGPGNTIYF	TGTGCCTGGAGTGGCATCTTGGGGCCTGGAAACACCATATATTTT
.	.	TRBV25-1	TRBJ1-2	CASESRNGYTF	TGTGCCAGCGAATCTAGAAATGGCTACACCTTC
once	.	TRBV7-7	TRBJ2-7	CASSLVSRDIRKLEQYF	TGTGCCAGCAGCTTAGTGTCTAGGGACATCCGGAAATTAGAGCAGTACTTC
.	TRBD2	TRBV9	TRBJ2-1	CASSAHTSGGKQFF	TGTGCCAGCAGCGCCCACACTAGCGGGGGGAAGCAGTTCTTC
.	TRBD2	TRBV2	TRBJ2-2	CASYSGGGTGELFF	TGTGCCAGCTATAGCGGGGGTGGCACCGGGGAGCTGTTTTTT
.	TRBD1	TRBV10-1	TRBJ2-2	CASSAGTANTGELFF	TGCGCCAGCAGTGCCGGGACAGCTAACACCGGGGAGCTGTTTTTT
.	.	TRBV10-1	TRBJ2-2	CASSEERADTGELFF	TGCGCCAGCAGTGAGGAGAGGGCCGACACCGGGGAGCTGTTTTTT
.	.	TRBV6-5	TRBJ2-2	CASSMESQNTGELFF	TGTGCCAGCTCTATGGAGAGTCAGAACACCGGGGAGCTGTTTTTT
.	.	TRBV6-5	TRBJ2-2	CASSYGLINTGELFF	TGTGCCAGCAGTTATGGGCTAATCAACACCGGGGAGCTGTTTTTT
.	.	TRBV6-5	TRBJ1-2	CASSVQGAYYGYTF	TGTGCCAGCAGTGTACAGGGAGCCTACTATGGCTACACCTTC
.	.	TRBV5-1	TRBJ1-1	CASSTKTATNTEAFF	TGCGCCAGCAGCACAAAAACAGCTACGAACACTGAAGCTTTCTTT
.	.	TRBV25-1	TRBJ1-1	CASASRSITEAFF	TGTGCCAGCGCTAGTCGTAGCATTACTGAAGCTTTCTTT
.	TRBD2	TRBV4-1	TRBJ2-1	CASSHPGLAGGPGYNEQFF	TGCGCCAGCAGCCATCCGGGACTAGCGGGGGGGCCGGGGTACAATGAGCAGTTCTTC
once	.	TRBV28	TRBJ1-1	CASSPTGPDNTEAFF	TGTGCCAGCAGCCCTACAGGGCCAGATAACACTGAAGCTTTCTTT
.	.	TRBV28	TRBJ2-5	CATEPPGGRGDWTQYF	TGTGCCACCGAACCCCCGGGGGGCAGGGGTGATTGGACCCAGTACTTC
.	.	TRBV7-9	TRBJ2-7	CASSLVSAYEQYF	TGTGCCAGCAGCTTAGTATCGGCCTACGAGCAGTACTTC
.	.	TRBV30	TRBJ1-3	CAWSVMPSGDRNTIYF	TGTGCCTGGAGTGTAATGCCGTCCGGTGACAGAAACACCATATATTTT
.	TRBD2	TRBV11-3	TRBJ2-2	CASSRTSGGTGELFF	TGTGCCAGCAGCCGCACTAGCGGGGGTACCGGGGAGCTGTTTTTT
once	.	TRBV7-9	TRBJ2-7	CASSLAEGARYEQYF	TGTGCCAGCAGCTTAGCGGAGGGGGCGAGATACGAGCAGTACTTC
.	TRBD2	TRBV5-1	TRBJ2-2	CASSALAGVGTGELFF	TGCGCCAGCAGCGCCTTAGCGGGAGTTGGCACCGGGGAGCTGTTTTTT
.	TRBD1	TRBV5-1	TRBJ2-7	CASSPRQGYEQYF	TGCGCCAGCAGCCCCCGACAGGGGTACGAGCAGTACTTC
.	TRBD1	TRBV5-1	TRBJ2-2	CASSFLTGGNTGELFF	TGCGCCAGCAGCTTCCTTACAGGGGGAAACACCGGGGAGCTGTTTTTT